This T cell receptor beta chain was sequenced in a study of blood T cell repertoires in COVID-19. Study as a whole: There were acute and convalescent COVID-19 samples, and they came from the United States, Italy and Spain.

With V trimmed by 3 bases and J by 5 bases, 4 bases remained unmatched. The CDR3 contains 14 residues. Germline V gene lookup returns CDR1 SNHLY and CDR2 FYNNEI. Authors' methods: Reference gene primer amplification gave estimated nucleated cell counts. The protocol was immunoSEQ multiplex PCR, while the TCRdb copy is restricted to in-frame clones and leaves out a portion. The V and J calls and clone size come from that table; D and trimming were worked out from the DNA. The sample yields about 91,000 clones, 88% seen once. The V call is TRBV2, the J call TRBJ2-4; TRBD1 matches at 7 bases. The specimen sequenced was peripheral blood. The source of this sequence is a woman older than 75 with active COVID-19. As DNA, the CDR3 is TGTGCCAGCAGTGATGGGACAGCGGAAAACATTCAGTACTTC. Encoded protein: CASSDGTAENIQYF.